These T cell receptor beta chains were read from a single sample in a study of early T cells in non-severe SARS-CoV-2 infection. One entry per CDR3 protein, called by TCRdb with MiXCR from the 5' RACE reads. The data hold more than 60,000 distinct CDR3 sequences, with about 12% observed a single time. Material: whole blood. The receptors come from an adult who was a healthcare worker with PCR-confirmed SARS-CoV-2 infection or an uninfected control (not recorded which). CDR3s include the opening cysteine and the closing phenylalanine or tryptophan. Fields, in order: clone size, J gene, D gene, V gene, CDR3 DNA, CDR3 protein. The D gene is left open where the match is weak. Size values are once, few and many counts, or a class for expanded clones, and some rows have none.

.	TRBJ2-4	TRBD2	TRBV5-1	TGCGCCAGCAGCTTGGATAGCGGGGGAGACATTCAGTACTTC	CASSLDSGGDIQYF
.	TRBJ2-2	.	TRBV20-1	TGCAGTGCTAGTCTCCGGCAGAACACCGGGGAGCTGTTTTTT	CSASLRQNTGELFF
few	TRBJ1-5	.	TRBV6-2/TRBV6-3	TGTGCCAGCAGTTACTTGGGACGGCATAATCAGCCCCAGCATTTT	CASSYLGRHNQPQHF
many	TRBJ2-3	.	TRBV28	TGTGCCAGCAGTCGAACGGGGGGCACAGATACGCAGTATTTT	CASSRTGGTDTQYF
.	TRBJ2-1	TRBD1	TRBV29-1	TGCAGCGTTGCCAGACAGGGGACCAATGAGCAGTTCTTC	CSVARQGTNEQFF
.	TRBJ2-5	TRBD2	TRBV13	TGTGCCAGCAGCACAAGACTAGCGGGAGCCATGGAGACCCAGTACTTC	CASSTRLAGAMETQYF
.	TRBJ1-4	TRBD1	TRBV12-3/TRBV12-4	TGTGCCAGCGCCGGGACAGGGGTTGAAAAACTGTTTTTT	CASAGTGVEKLFF
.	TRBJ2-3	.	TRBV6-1	TGTGCCAGCAGTGATCTAAGGGAGCGGGCAGATACGCAGTATTTT	CASSDLRERADTQYF
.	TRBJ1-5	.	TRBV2	TGTGCCAGCAGTGAAAGGACAGTCGGTCAGCCCCAGCATTTT	CASSERTVGQPQHF
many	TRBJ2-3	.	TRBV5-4	TGTGCCAGCAGCTCCCAGGGAGAGGTAGATACGCAGTATTTT	CASSSQGEVDTQYF
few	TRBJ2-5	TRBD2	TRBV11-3	TGTGCCAGCAGCTTAGGGCGGGAGCGCGAGACCCAGTACTTC	CASSLGRERETQYF
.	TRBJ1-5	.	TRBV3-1	TGTGCCAGCAGCCAAGGTGGCGGGAGTAGCAATCAGCCCCAGCATTTT	CASSQGGGSSNQPQHF
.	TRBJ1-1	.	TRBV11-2	TGTGCCAGCAGCCCGACAAACCTGAACACTGAAGCTTTCTTT	CASSPTNLNTEAFF
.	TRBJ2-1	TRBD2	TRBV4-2	TGTGCCAGCAGCCGAGGACTAGCGGGAGGGCCATTCAATGAAGTGGAGCAGTTCTTC	CASSRGLAGGPFNEVEQFF
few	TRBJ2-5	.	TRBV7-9	TGTGCCAGCAGCCAACAAGAGACCCAGTACTTC	CASSQQETQYF
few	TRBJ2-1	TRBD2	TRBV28	TGTGCCAGCAGTTTATCTACTAGCGGGAGGGCCAAACCGTTCTTC	CASSLSTSGRAKPFF
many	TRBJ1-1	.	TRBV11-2	TGTGCCAGCAGCTTAGAATTCGGACGCTCTTGGGGGGACACTGAAGCTTTCTTT	CASSLEFGRSWGDTEAFF
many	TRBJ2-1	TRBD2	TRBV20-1	TGCAGTGCTAGAGATCTACTAGCGGGAGTTTTGTCCTACAATGAGCAGTTCTTC	CSARDLLAGVLSYNEQFF
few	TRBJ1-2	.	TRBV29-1	TGCAGCGTTAACCGGGGAGATGGCTACACCTTC	CSVNRGDGYTF
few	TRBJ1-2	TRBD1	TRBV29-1	TGCAGCGTTGTAAGCGCAGGGGGAAGGGGCTACACCTTC	CSVVSAGGRGYTF
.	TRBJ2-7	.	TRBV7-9	TGTGCCAGCAGCTCGGGAACGGATCCCAACTACGAGCAGTACTTC	CASSSGTDPNYEQYF
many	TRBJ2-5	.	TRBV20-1	TGCAGTACCGACAGAGCGCAAGAGACCCAGTACTTC	CSTDRAQETQYF
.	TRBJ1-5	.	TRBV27	TGTGCCAGCAGTTTATGGTCCGGTAGCAATCAGCCCCAGCATTTT	CASSLWSGSNQPQHF
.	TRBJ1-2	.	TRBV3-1	TGTGCCAGCAGCCAACCAGGGGCCGGTGGCTACACCTTC	CASSQPGAGGYTF
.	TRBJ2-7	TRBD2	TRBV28	TGTGCCAGCAGTTTGGGGAGGACTAGCGGGGTGGAGGAGCAGTACTTC	CASSLGRTSGVEEQYF
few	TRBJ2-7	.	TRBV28	TGTGCCATACCCCGGACAGCGAACTCCTACGAGCAGTACTTC	CAIPRTANSYEQYF
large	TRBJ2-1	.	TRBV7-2	TGTGCCAGCAGCTTAGCGACCGGGCCTTTGCCCCGCGATGAGCAGTTCTTC	CASSLATGPLPRDEQFF
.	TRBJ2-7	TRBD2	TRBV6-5	TGTGCCAGCAGTCTCCGGACTAGCGGGAGGGCCGATGAGCAGTACTTC	CASSLRTSGRADEQYF
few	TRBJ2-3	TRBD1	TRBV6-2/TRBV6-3	TGTGCCAGCAGTGCGTGGGACAGGGGCACAGATACGCAGTATTTT	CASSAWDRGTDTQYF
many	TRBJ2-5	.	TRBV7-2	TGTGCCAGCAGCTTAGCGGTTGTCGGAAAAGAGACCCAGTACTTC	CASSLAVVGKETQYF
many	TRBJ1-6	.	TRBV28	TGTGCCAGCAGTTTTACAGGGAGAAATTCACCCCTCCACTTT	CASSFTGRNSPLHF
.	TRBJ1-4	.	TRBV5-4	TGTGCCAGCAGTATCAAAACGTATGATGAAAAACTGTTTTTT	CASSIKTYDEKLFF
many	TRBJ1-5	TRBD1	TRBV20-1	TGCAGTGCCATTCTACAGGGGCAGTATAGCAATCAGCCCCAGCATTTT	CSAILQGQYSNQPQHF
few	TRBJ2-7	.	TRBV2	TGTGCCAGCAGTGAAGGGCAACTCTCCGTCTCCTACGAGCAGTACTTC	CASSEGQLSVSYEQYF
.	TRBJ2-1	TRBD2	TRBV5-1	TGCGCCAGCAGAGCCAGAGCGGGAGTTGACAATGAGCAGTTCTTC	CASRARAGVDNEQFF
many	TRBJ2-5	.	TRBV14	TGTGCCAGCAGCCCGAGACAGGTGGAGACCCAGTACTTC	CASSPRQVETQYF
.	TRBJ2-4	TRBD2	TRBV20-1	TGCAGTGCTAGAGGCGGGTTGGCTAGCGGGAGAGGACCGGCCAAAAACATTCAGTACTTC	CSARGGLASGRGPAKNIQYF
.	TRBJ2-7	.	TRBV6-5	TGTGCCAGCAGTTACTCGAGAGATTCCTACGAGCAGTACTTC	CASSYSRDSYEQYF
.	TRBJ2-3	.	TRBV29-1	TGCAGCGTTGGGAAGCAACTCACAACAGATACGCAGTATTTT	CSVGKQLTTDTQYF
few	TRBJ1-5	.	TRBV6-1	TGTGCCAGCCTAGACAGGACCTATAGCAATCAGCCCCAGCATTTT	CASLDRTYSNQPQHF
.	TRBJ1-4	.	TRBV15	TGTGTCACCAGCAGAACAGGGGAAAAACTGTTTTTT	CVTSRTGEKLFF
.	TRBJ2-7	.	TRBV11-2	TGTGCCAGCAGCTTAGATACCAGATACGAGCAGTACTTC	CASSLDTRYEQYF
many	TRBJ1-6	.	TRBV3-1	TGTGCCAGCAGCCACAAGCGGGAACCCCTCCACTTT	CASSHKREPLHF
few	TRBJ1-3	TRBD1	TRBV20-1	TGCAGTGCTATAGGGACAGGCTCTGAAAACACCATATATTTT	CSAIGTGSENTIYF
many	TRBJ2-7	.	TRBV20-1	TGCAGTGCTACCAGACTTGTTCTCCACGAGCAGTACTTC	CSATRLVLHEQYF
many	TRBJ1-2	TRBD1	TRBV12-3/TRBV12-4	TGTGCCAGCAGTAACCGCGACAGGGGCGACTATGGCTACACCTTC	CASSNRDRGDYGYTF
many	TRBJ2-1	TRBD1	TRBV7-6	TGTGCCAGCAGCTTGGGGACAGGAGGCGTCAATGAGCAGTTCTTC	CASSLGTGGVNEQFF
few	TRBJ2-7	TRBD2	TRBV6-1	TGTGCCAGCAGTGGGGTAAGAGCGGGAGGGACCTACGAGCAGTACTTC	CASSGVRAGGTYEQYF
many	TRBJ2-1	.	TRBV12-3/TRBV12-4	TGTGCCAGCAACCAGGGAGCTGGTGAGCAGTTCTTC	CASNQGAGEQFF
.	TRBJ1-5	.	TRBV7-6	TGTGCCAGCAGCCAAAACCCCACCCCCCGCAATCAGCCCCAGCATTTT	CASSQNPTPRNQPQHF
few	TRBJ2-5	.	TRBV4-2	TGTGCCAGCAGCCAAGATTTGGGCCAAGAGACCCAGTACTTC	CASSQDLGQETQYF
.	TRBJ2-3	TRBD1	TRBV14	TGTGCCAGCAGTGAGGGGGCCTATACGCAGTATTTT	CASSEGAYTQYF
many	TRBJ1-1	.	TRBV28	TGTGCCAGCAGCCTCGGCCCCCTCGACATGAACACTGAAGCTTTCTTT	CASSLGPLDMNTEAFF
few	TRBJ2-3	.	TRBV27	TGTGCCAGCACCACCAACTTGGTGGATACGCAGTATTTT	CASTTNLVDTQYF
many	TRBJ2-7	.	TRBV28	TGTGCCAGCAGTGGACGGACAGCCGGCAACTACGAGCAGTACTTC	CASSGRTAGNYEQYF
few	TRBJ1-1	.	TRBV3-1	TGTGCCAGCAGCCAAGGTCTGCAACCGGCTGAAGCTTTCTTT	CASSQGLQPAEAFF
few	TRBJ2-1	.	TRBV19	TGTGCCAGTAGTATGGGCAGGGCCTACAATGAGCAGTTCTTC	CASSMGRAYNEQFF
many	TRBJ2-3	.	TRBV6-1	TGTGCCAGCAGCAGCGGTTCTAGCACAGATACGCAGTATTTT	CASSSGSSTDTQYF
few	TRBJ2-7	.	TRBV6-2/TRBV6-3	TGTGCCAGCAACTCATATCGACAGTTGCAGGCCGACTACGAGCAGTACTTC	CASNSYRQLQADYEQYF